This TCR beta chain was obtained from a study of OX40 agonist ivuxolimab in advanced cancers. Study-level information: Of mixed ages from 23 to 79 and averaging 60 years, the group was almost 85% male. Points from the study as a whole: There were, on average, more expanded clones in CD8+ T cells than in CD4+.

The germline V and J ends were trimmed by 5 bases and 2 bases, with 13 bases remaining between them. Per the germline V gene, CDR1 is SEHNR and CDR2 is FQNEAQ (reference sequence). This CDR3 is 16 amino acids long. Libraries were prepared by immunoSEQ multiplex PCR; TCRdb keeps only in-frame clonotypes and omits some of them. The sample records 25,000 or so clones, 83% being singletons. Turning to this clone: The antigen remains undetermined.

This clonotype was obtained from an adult with an advanced solid tumor such as melanoma, head and neck, liver or kidney cancer. The specimen was CD4+ or CD8+ T cells sorted from blood, collected in a trial of the OX40 agonist ivuxolimab. The chain is built from TRBV7-9 and TRBJ1-6; D is undetermined. CDR3 in DNA: TGTGCCAGCAGCCCGGGCCCCCGGGCCTATAATTCACCCCTCCACTTT. This gives the protein CASSPGPRAYNSPLHF.